The 12 T cell receptor beta chains below all came from one sample that was sequenced in a study of blood T cell repertoires in COVID-19. Sequencing was performed with immunoSEQ multiplex PCR; in TCRdb, only in-frame clones are kept and a portion is missing. Here the sample spans 110,000 to 150,000 clones, around 87% being singletons. The sequenced material came from peripheral blood. Every receptor here comes from a human donor in a cohort sampled during active COVID-19.

This clone was detected only once. The V and J genes are TRBV18 and TRBJ1-4; 9 bases line up with TRBD1. CDR3 size: 17 residues. The trim removed 3 bases at V and 7 bases at J, leaving 12 bases unmatched. Germline-derived CDR1 and CDR2 are KGHSH and LQKENI. CDR3 in amino acids: CASSPAPTGGNGEKLFF. CDR3 bases: TGTGCCAGCTCACCCGCACCCACAGGGGGCAATGGTGAAAAACTGTTTTTT.

Of note for this clone: Additional DNA sequences in this sample encode the identical CDR3. The V call is TRBV18, the J call TRBJ2-3; no clear D. V dropped 6 bases and J dropped 3 bases, with 7 bases sitting between them. CDR3 size: 12 residues. Per germline, CDR1 KGHSH and CDR2 LQKENI. CDR3 sequence reads: CASSLQTDTQYF. For the CDR3, the DNA is TGTGCCAGCTCCCTCCAGACAGATACGCAGTATTTT. Filled out from reference TRBV18 and TRBJ2-3, the complete variable domain reads NAGVMQNPRHLVRRRGQEARLRCSPMKGHSHVYWYRQLPEEGLKFMVYLQKENIIDESGMPKERFSAEFPKEGPSILRIQQVVRGDSAAYFCASSLQTDTQYFGPGTRLTVL.

In its sample, this clone was seen once. V usage is TRBV3-1 (or the pseudogene TRBV3-2) and J usage is TRBJ2-2; 7 nucleotides match TRBD2. The CDR3 contains 16 residues. V lost 4 bases, J lost 2 bases, and 7 bases stayed unmatched. Germline CDR1 reads LGHDT; CDR2 reads YNNKEL (reference sequence). CDR3 sequence reads: CASSRSGASNTGELFF. DNA of the CDR3: TGTGCCAGCAGCCGCAGCGGGGCGTCAAACACCGGGGAGCTGTTTTTT.

The V and J genes are TRBV27 and TRBJ2-7, with 10 bases matching TRBD1. The CDR3 spans 15 residues. J was trimmed by 2 bases and V by 6 bases; bases with no gene match: 7. CDR1 and CDR2 from the germline V gene are MNHEY and SMNVEV (reference sequence). This CDR3 reads CASRAGTGVAYEQYF. In nucleotides, the CDR3 is TGTGCCAGCAGGGCCGGGACAGGGGTAGCCTACGAGCAGTACTTC.

The rearrangement uses TRBV9 and TRBJ2-1; D is unresolved. CDR3 length: 17 amino acids. Trimming removed 0 bases from V and 0 bases from J, with 13 bases in between. Germline values: CDR1 SGDLS, CDR2 YYNGEE. CDR3 in DNA: TGTGCCAGCAGCGTAGGAGGAGTGTTCAGCTCCTACAATGAGCAGTTCTTC. Amino acids: CASSVGGVFSSYNEQFF.

This rearrangement joins TRBV5-1 to TRBJ2-7, with a weak D call TRBD2 (5 bases). This CDR3 region has 13 residues. Germline lookup yields CDR1 SGHRS and CDR2 YFSETQ. Trimming took 5 bases from V and 7 from J, leaving 16 bases between them. The CDR3 region has the DNA TGCGCCAGCAGTCCCGGCGGGCCGGGGGAGCAGTACTTC. It encodes CASSPGGPGEQYF.

The V and J genes are TRBV4-1 and TRBJ1-2, with D tentatively TRBD1 (5 bases). The CDR3 runs 14 residues. Germline V gene sequence: CDR1 MGHRA, CDR2 YSYEKL. The V end lost 0 bases, the J end lost 5 bases, and 10 bases lay between the germline ends. The CDR3 is CASSQEGRVYGYTF. The CDR3 region has the DNA TGCGCCAGCAGCCAAGAGGGCAGGGTTTATGGCTACACCTTC.

The table lists this clone with a few counts. The CDR3 is CASSYGTSGWRDTQYF. CDR3 coding DNA: TGTGCCAGCAGTTATGGGACTAGCGGGTGGAGAGATACGCAGTATTTT. The chain carries TRBV7-9 and TRBJ2-3; TRBD2 matches at 12 bases. The CDR3 totals 16 residues. Looked up from germline, CDR1 is SEHNR and CDR2 is FQNEAQ (reference sequence). The junction had 9 bases not matched to a gene; V was cut back by 6 bases and J by 5 bases.

This rearrangement joins TRBV19 to TRBJ2-1; 7 bases agree with TRBD2. This CDR3 comprises 17 residues. The germline V gene encodes CDR1 LNHDA and CDR2 SQIVND (reference sequence). With 3 bases clipped from V and 0 bases from J, the junction kept 8 bases outside the gene matches. DNA of the CDR3: TGTGCCAGTAGTATCGGGGGGTATCCTAGCTCCTACAATGAGCAGTTCTTC. Protein product: CASSIGGYPSSYNEQFF. Together with reference TRBV19 and TRBJ2-1, the CDR3 gives the full variable domain: DGGITQSPKYLFRKEGQNVTLSCEQNLNHDAMYWYRQDPGQGLRLIYYSQIVNDFQKGDIAEGYSVSREKKESFPLTVTSAQKNPTAFYLCASSIGGYPSSYNEQFFGPGTRLTVL.

The rearrangement links TRBV4-2 to TRBJ2-7, with 11 bases fitting TRBD2. Trimming took 2 bases from V and 6 from J; bases not matched to a gene: 9. Looked up from germline, CDR1 is LGHNA and CDR2 is YNFKEQ. The CDR3 consists of 16 residues. The CDR3 spells CASSQPTSGSHGEQYF. DNA of the CDR3: TGTGCCAGCAGCCAACCCACTAGCGGGAGTCACGGCGAGCAGTACTTC.

The chain combines TRBV6-1 with TRBJ1-5; D is unclear. Germline-derived CDR1 and CDR2 are MNHNS and SASEGT. Trimming removed 4 bases at V and 4 bases at J, with 17 bases between. There are 16 residues in the CDR3. The CDR3 nucleotides read TGTGCCAGCAGTGTTCAAGAGGGCGGATCAAATCAGCCCCAGCATTTT. It codes for CASSVQEGGSNQPQHF.

This chain connects TRBV2 to TRBJ2-7, with 12 bases aligning to TRBD2. The length of the CDR3 is 15 residues. J gave up 2 bases and V 4 bases, and 3 bases lay outside the gene matches. CDR1 is SNHLY, CDR2 FYNNEI, per germline. The CDR3: CASSGASGRAYEQYF. The CDR3 DNA reads as TGTGCCAGCAGTGGAGCTAGCGGGAGGGCCTACGAGCAGTACTTC. The variable domain in full, completed from reference TRBV2 and TRBJ2-7, reads EPEVTQTPSHQVTQMGQEVILRCVPISNHLYFYWYRQILGQKVEFLVSFYNNEISEKSEIFDDQFSVERPDGSNFTLKIRSTKLEDSAMYFCASSGASGRAYEQYFGPGTRLTVT.